The 18 T cell receptor beta chains presented below share a single source sample, sequenced in a study of cytotoxic CD8 clonotypes in ibrutinib-treated CLL. The data were produced by immunoSEQ multiplex PCR, yet TCRdb's version contains in-frame clones alone and is incomplete. In the table there are 200,000 to 250,000 clones, roughly three quarters of which are singletons. The sample in question was PBMCs, obtained after 12 months of ibrutinib treatment. Source of these receptors: a human donor with chronic lymphocytic leukemia.

The J gene is TRBJ2-7, the V gene TRBV7-3; D is unclear. With 1 base removed from V and 5 bases from J, the gap between germline ends came to 12 bases. CDR1 is SGHTA and CDR2 is FQGTGA in the germline V gene. The CDR3 consists of 14 residues. CDR3 bases: TGTGCCAGCAGCTTAAGGCAGATTGGGGACGAGCAGTACTTC. The encoded protein is CASSLRQIGDEQYF.

V is TRBV7-3 and J is TRBJ2-5; 8 bases are shared with TRBD2. Germline V gene data show CDR1 as SGHTA and CDR2 as FQGTGA. This CDR3 is 15 amino acids long. V gave up 2 bases and J gave up 5 bases; unmatched junction bases: 7. The CDR3, as DNA: TGTGCCAGCAGCTTATTGGCCAGCGGGAGTGAGACCCAGTACTTC. Translated, it gives CASSLLASGSETQYF.

V is TRBV12-5 and J is TRBJ2-5; 7 bases fit TRBD2. Germline V CDR1 and CDR2: LGHNT, FRNRAP. CDR3 size: 13 residues. The junction had 8 bases not matched to a gene; V was cut back by 6 bases and J by 7 bases. The CDR3 nucleotides are TGTGCTAGTGGGCTAGGGGACTACGGGACCCAGTACTTC. It translates to CASGLGDYGTQYF.

The rearrangement links TRBV6-1 to TRBJ1-1; D ambiguous. The V gene's germline CDR1 is MNHNS and CDR2 SASEGT. The CDR3 has 14 residues. Trimming removed 2 bases from V and 1 base from J, with 8 bases in between. The CDR3 sequence: CASSEPGGNTEAFF. DNA of the CDR3: TGTGCCAGCAGTGAACCGGGCGGGAACACTGAAGCTTTCTTT.

The J gene is TRBJ2-1, the V gene TRBV7-2; 7 bases agree with TRBD1. The CDR3 sequence is 11 residues long. The germline V gene encodes CDR1 SGHTA and CDR2 FQGNSA. J lost 10 bases, V lost 11 bases, and 8 bases had no gene match. DNA for the CDR3: TGTGCCGGCAAGGGGGCAGGCGAGCAGTTCTTC. Translating it yields CAGKGAGEQFF.

The CDR3 DNA sequence: TGCGCCAGCAGCCCAACCCCATCCTGGGTCTACGAGCAGTACTTC. Its translation: CASSPTPSWVYEQYF. V usage is TRBV5-1 and J usage is TRBJ2-7; D remains ambiguous. The CDR3 is 15 amino acids. The germline gives CDR1 SGHRS, CDR2 YFSETQ. V was pared by 4 bases and J by 3 bases, with 17 bases between.

The chain couples TRBV15 to TRBJ1-5; D call uncertain. V lost 1 base and J 0 bases, leaving 10 bases between the germline ends. The CDR3 has 16 amino acids. The germline V gene encodes CDR1 LNHNV and CDR2 YYDKDF (reference sequence). Here the CDR3 DNA reads TGTGCCACCAGCAGAGGCCTAGGAGTTAGCAATCAGCCCCAGCATTTT. Amino acid sequence: CATSRGLGVSNQPQHF.

The J gene is TRBJ2-2, the V gene TRBV7-9; TRBD2 agrees at 8 bases. Per the germline V gene, CDR1 is SEHNR and CDR2 is FQNEAQ (reference sequence). V was pared by 1 base and J by 7 bases, with 8 bases of the junction left unmatched. The CDR3 has 16 amino acids. In DNA form, the CDR3 reads TGTGCCAGCAGCTTAGGAGGCGGGGGGCGCGACGGGGAGCTGTTTTTT. It codes for CASSLGGGGRDGELFF.

The CDR3 sequence: CASSPIPTGASYGYTF. The DNA of the CDR3 is TGTGCCAGCAGCCCGATCCCCACAGGGGCGAGCTATGGCTACACCTTC. This sequence joins TRBV9 and TRBJ1-2; 7 bases are a match to TRBD1. This CDR3 is 16 amino acids long. The V gene end was trimmed by 4 bases and the J gene end by 4 bases; junction bases not matched to a gene: 13. Germline CDR1 and CDR2: SGDLS and YYNGEE.

The rearrangement uses TRBV30 and TRBJ2-3; 8 bases align to TRBD2. V trimming: 1 base; J trimming: 3 bases; junction bases outside the gene matches: 9. CDR3 length: 16 residues. Per the germline V gene, CDR1 is GTSNPN and CDR2 is SVGIG (reference sequence). CDR3 amino acids: CAWSEREPTFTDTQYF. CDR3 DNA: TGTGCCTGGAGTGAGCGGGAGCCCACCTTTACAGATACGCAGTATTTT.

The chain has TRBV27 and TRBJ2-7, with TRBD1 identical over 12 bases. The length of the CDR3 is 15 residues. Germline-derived CDR1 and CDR2 are MNHEY and SMNVEV (reference sequence). Trimming at V came to 4 bases and at J to 4 bases, leaving 5 bases not matched to a gene. The CDR3 nucleotides read TGTGCCAGCAGTTCGCCGGGACAGGGGGCATACGAGCAGTACTTC. Translation: CASSSPGQGAYEQYF.

The chain links TRBV5-4 to TRBJ2-7, with no clear D. Trimming cost V 3 bases and J 3 bases, with 10 bases left between them. CDR1 SGHNT and CDR2 YYREEE come from the germline V gene (reference sequence). CDR3 length: 13 amino acids. CDR3 in amino acids: CASSSEAFYEQYF. DNA of the CDR3: TGTGCCAGCAGCTCAGAGGCCTTCTACGAGCAGTACTTC.

The chain uses TRBV18 and TRBJ2-5; D is possibly TRBD2 (6 bases). V lost 3 bases and J lost 3, with 11 bases in between. CDR1 KGHSH and CDR2 LQKENI come from the germline V gene. The CDR3 totals 14 residues. The CDR3, as DNA: TGTGCCAGCTCACCGATCGGAGGGAAAGAGACCCAGTACTTC. As protein: CASSPIGGKETQYF.

The CDR3 sequence: CASKITYSNQPQHF. The DNA of the CDR3 is TGTGCCAGCAAAATCACGTATAGCAATCAGCCCCAGCATTTT. This sequence joins TRBV6-5 and TRBJ1-5; D not resolved. Looked up from germline, CDR1 is MNHEY and CDR2 is SVGAGI. The CDR3 runs to 14 residues. Trimming took off 7 bases at V and 0 bases at J, with 10 bases between the two ends.

This clone was seen only once. This chain connects TRBV5-1 to TRBJ2-7; TRBD2 agrees at 12 bases. This CDR3 has 16 amino acids. Germline CDR1 reads SGHRS; CDR2 reads YFSETQ. The ends lost 3 bases at V and 2 bases at J; junction bases unmatched: 6. The CDR3 coding sequence is TGCGCCAGCAGCTCCGGACTAGCGGGAAGGACCTACGAGCAGTACTTC. This codes for CASSSGLAGRTYEQYF.

This clone was found a few times. This chain links TRBV11-3 with TRBJ2-2; 7 bases fit TRBD1. CDR3 length equals 13 residues. Germline V gene data show CDR1 as SGHNT and CDR2 as YENEEA. Unmatched junction bases numbered 3, after V lost 6 bases and J lost 5 bases. The CDR3 bases are TGTGCCAGCAGAGGGACAGTAACCGGGGAGCTGTTTTTT. Translating gives CASRGTVTGELFF. Full variable domain (remainder filled in from reference TRBV11-3 and TRBJ2-2): EAGVVQSPRYKIIEKKQPVAFWCNPISGHNTLYWYLQNLGQGPELLIRYENEEAVDDSQLPKDRFSAERLKGVDSTLKIQPAELGDSAVYLCASRGTVTGELFFGEGSRLTVL.

The V and J genes are TRBV7-2 and TRBJ2-1; 9 bases are a match to TRBD1. The germline V gene has CDR1 SGHTA and CDR2 FQGNSA. The CDR3 runs to 17 residues. V lost 5 bases to trimming and J lost 7 bases; unmatched junction nucleotides: 15. The CDR3 sequence: CASSPRGRGQGFNEQFF. Written as DNA, the CDR3 is TGTGCCAGCAGCCCCCGGGGTCGGGGACAGGGATTTAATGAGCAGTTCTTC.

The V and J genes are TRBV30 and TRBJ2-2; the D is unclear. The CDR3 is 12 residues long. Per germline, CDR1 GTSNPN and CDR2 SVGIG (reference sequence). V gave up 2 bases and J gave up 4 bases, with 5 bases separating them. The CDR3 DNA follows: TGTGCCTGGAGTTGGGGCACCGGGGAGCTGTTTTTT. Translating it yields CAWSWGTGELFF.